The 30 T cell receptor beta chains in this list originate from one sample, sequenced in a study of OX40 agonist ivuxolimab in advanced cancers. Receptors were amplified or captured by the immunoSEQ multiplex PCR assay. TCRdb carries this immuneACCESS record with in-frame sequences only. Its versions omit some clonotypes, under half of them owing to an unresolved V gene in the studies checked, with the rest unexplained. Across this sample there are fewer than 80,000 clones, with 85% to 90% seen only once. Together, the top ten hold approximately 12% of the sample. Here the sequenced sample was CD4+ or CD8+ T cells sorted from blood, taken in a trial of the OX40 agonist ivuxolimab. Every receptor here comes from an adult with an advanced solid tumor such as melanoma, head and neck, liver or kidney cancer.

In the case of this clone: Sequence at one end of the junction differs from germline and may be a read error. The V call is TRBV19, the J call TRBJ2-2; 10 positions agree with TRBD1. Germline values: CDR1 LNHDA, CDR2 SQIVND (reference sequence). CDR3 length: 16 residues. CDR3: CAGSIAGQGYTGELFF. The CDR3 DNA follows: TGTGCCGGTAGTATAGCGGGACAGGGGTACACCGGGGAGCTGTTTTTT.

The chain carries TRBV5-4 and TRBJ2-7, with 7 bases fitting TRBD2. This CDR3 comprises 16 residues. V gave up 4 bases and J gave up 2 bases; unmatched junction bases: 12. CDR1 and CDR2 from the germline V gene are SGHNT and YYREEE (reference sequence). The CDR3 reads CASSIDVSGPTYEQYF. CDR3 bases: TGTGCCAGCAGCATTGACGTTAGCGGGCCAACCTACGAGCAGTACTTC.

J is TRBJ2-7 and V is TRBV19, with 11 bases aligning to TRBD2. J gave up 0 bases and V 0 bases, and 7 bases lay outside the gene matches. The V gene's germline CDR1 is LNHDA and CDR2 SQIVND (reference sequence). This CDR3 region has 18 residues. The CDR3 sequence is CASSIEGLAVLSSYEQYF. The CDR3, as DNA: TGTGCCAGTAGTATAGAGGGACTAGCGGTTCTCAGCTCCTACGAGCAGTACTTC.

The chain recombines TRBV27 with TRBJ2-7, with 9 bases fitting TRBD2. V shed 0 bases and J 4 bases; nucleotides not matched to a gene: 16. The CDR3 contains 19 residues. The germline gives CDR1 MNHEY, CDR2 SMNVEV (reference sequence). CDR3 coding DNA: TGTGCCAGCAGTTTATCGTGGGGGGGATTACTAGCGGGCTATTACGAGCAGTACTTC. Translated: CASSLSWGGLLAGYYEQYF.

V gene TRBV5-6 combines with J gene TRBJ2-1; weak D call: TRBD2 (6 bases). The CDR3 has 14 residues. Germline CDR1 SGHDT, CDR2 YYEEEE. Trimming shortened V by 4 bases and J by 5 bases, and 13 bases separated the two germline ends. The CDR3, as DNA: TGTGCCAGCAGCAGTGCGGGGATCGACAATGAGCAGTTCTTC. This translates into CASSSAGIDNEQFF.

The V call is TRBV2, the J call TRBJ2-7, with no clear D. Germline V gene lookup returns CDR1 SNHLY and CDR2 FYNNEI. Trimming pared 2 bases from V and 3 bases from J, leaving 11 bases between. CDR3 size: 14 residues. The CDR3 DNA reads as TGTGCCAGCAGTGAAAGTGAATTGGTCTACGAGCAGTACTTC. Protein product: CASSESELVYEQYF.

There are a few counts of this clone. The chain links TRBV28 to TRBJ2-1; 9 bases match TRBD2. The trim removed 6 bases at V and 4 bases at J, leaving 13 bases unmatched. Germline loops: CDR1 MDHEN, CDR2 SYDVKM. The CDR3 is made up of 17 amino acids. Here the CDR3 DNA reads TGTGCCAGCAGCACAAGGAATCGTCTAGCGGGATACAATGAGCAGTTCTTC. This sequence encodes CASSTRNRLAGYNEQFF.

This clone has only one observation. The chain carries TRBV27 and TRBJ2-5; 7 bases match TRBD1. Looked up from germline, CDR1 is MNHEY and CDR2 is SMNVEV (reference sequence). V was clipped by 6 bases and J by 1 base; unmatched bases: 5. CDR3 length: 14 residues. This CDR3 is CASRHRGSQETQYF. CDR3 nucleotides: TGTGCCAGCAGACACAGGGGTTCCCAAGAGACCCAGTACTTC.

The chain has TRBV7-6 and TRBJ1-3; D perhaps matches TRBD1 (5 bases). This CDR3 contains 15 residues. The V end lost 4 bases, the J end lost 2 bases, and 12 bases lay between the germline ends. CDR1 and CDR2 from the germline V gene are SGHVS and FNYEAQ. CDR3 amino acids: CASSSPQGTGNTIYF. As DNA, the CDR3 is TGTGCCAGCAGCTCACCCCAGGGAACTGGAAACACCATATATTTT.

The chain carries TRBV5-4 and TRBJ2-3, with D perhaps matching TRBD1 (5 bases). V lost 3 bases and J 8 bases, leaving 19 bases between the germline ends. The germline gives CDR1 SGHNT, CDR2 YYREEE (reference sequence). This CDR3 comprises 15 residues. The CDR3 loop reads CASSYWAQGGGTQYF. The CDR3 coding sequence is TGTGCCAGCAGCTATTGGGCCCAGGGCGGTGGTACGCAGTATTTT.

On this clone itself: The same CDR3 arises from other DNA sequences in this sample as well. The chain joins TRBV27 to TRBJ2-2; D remains unclear. Germline V gene sequence: CDR1 MNHEY, CDR2 SMNVEV (reference sequence). V gave up 4 bases and J gave up 0 bases, with 3 bases separating them. The CDR3 is made up of 13 amino acids. The CDR3 here is CASSSTNTGELFF. The CDR3 DNA is TGTGCCAGCAGTTCCACGAACACCGGGGAGCTGTTTTTT.

The rearrangement links TRBV4-1 to TRBJ2-1; a possible D gene is TRBD2 (6 bases). This CDR3 spans 16 amino acids. CDR1 and CDR2 (germline): MGHRA, YSYEKL. With 1 base removed from V and 5 bases from J, the gap between germline ends came to 15 bases. The CDR3 DNA follows: TGCGCCAGCAGCCAAGCCCACAGCGCGGGGAACAATGAGCAGTTCTTC. Translated: CASSQAHSAGNNEQFF.

This chain connects TRBV7-9 to TRBJ1-1, with a possible D match to TRBD1 (6 bases). Between the trimmed V and J ends, which lost 6 bases and 4 bases, there was a span of 12 bases. This CDR3 has 13 amino acids. Germline values: CDR1 SEHNR, CDR2 FQNEAQ (reference sequence). The CDR3 DNA reads as TGTGCCAGCAGGACGGACAGATCCACTGAAGCTTTCTTT. The encoded protein is CASRTDRSTEAFF.

The chain carries TRBV19 and TRBJ2-7; 7 nucleotides agree with TRBD1. The CDR3 consists of 13 residues. The J segment lost 5 bases and the V segment lost 5 bases, leaving 6 bases of the junction unmatched. The germline CDR1 and CDR2 sequences are LNHDA and SQIVND (reference sequence). The CDR3 region is CASSLTGNNEQYF. CDR3 bases: TGTGCCAGTAGTCTGACAGGGAACAACGAGCAGTACTTC.

The chain couples TRBV27 to TRBJ2-5; D is possibly TRBD1 (6 bases). The last part of the DNA fits TRBJ2-7 better; the J call may be wrong. Germline V gene lookup returns CDR1 MNHEY and CDR2 SMNVEV (reference sequence). The CDR3 runs 12 residues. The CDR3 DNA is TGTGCCAGCAGTCCACAGGGATACGAGCAGTACTTC. This codes for CASSPQGYEQYF.

The J gene is TRBJ1-4, the V gene TRBV15; weak D call: TRBD1 (6 bases). V lost 0 bases to trimming and J lost 5 bases, with 16 bases between them. The CDR3 has 17 residues. Germline-derived CDR1 and CDR2 are LNHNV and YYDKDF (reference sequence). CDR3 in amino acids: CATSRDLTGTGNEKLFF. The CDR3 bases are TGTGCCACCAGCAGAGATTTGACCGGAACAGGGAATGAAAAACTGTTTTTT.

The sample holds a few counts of this clone. This chain connects TRBV11-1 to TRBJ1-2; tentatively, D is TRBD1 (6 bases). V lost 4 bases, J lost 4 bases, and 10 bases lay in between. CDR3 length: 13 residues. CDR1 is SGHAT, CDR2 FQDESV, per germline (reference sequence). For the CDR3, the DNA is TGTGCCAGCAGCTCCGTGACAGGCTATGGCTACACCTTC. Translated, it gives CASSSVTGYGYTF.

This clone was counted a few times. V is TRBV11-3 and J is TRBJ2-3; TRBD2 is a possible D gene (7 bases). V gave up 8 bases and J gave up 4 bases, with 13 bases separating them. Germline CDR1 SGHNT, CDR2 YENEEA. This CDR3 has 13 residues. CDR3: CASRGASSDTQYF. Written as DNA, the CDR3 is TGTGCCAGCCGGGGGGCTTCATCAGATACGCAGTATTTT.

The CDR3 loop reads CASSPQTGNYGYTF. The CDR3 DNA follows: TGTGCCAGCAGCCCCCAGACGGGGAACTATGGCTACACCTTC. The chain joins TRBV9 to TRBJ1-2; no reliable D call. Germline V gene lookup returns CDR1 SGDLS and CDR2 YYNGEE. This CDR3 is built from 14 residues. Trimming removed 4 bases from V and 2 bases from J, with 12 bases in between.

This clone occurred a few times. This rearrangement joins TRBV2 to TRBJ1-1; D uncertain. Trimming cost V 1 base and J 6 bases, with 6 bases left between them. Germline CDR1 reads SNHLY; CDR2 reads FYNNEI. The CDR3 has 12 amino acids. Here the CDR3 reads CASSEVGSEAFF. The DNA of the CDR3 is TGTGCCAGCAGTGAAGTGGGATCTGAAGCTTTCTTT.

The genes are TRBV2 and TRBJ1-1; D unclear. Germline values: CDR1 SNHLY, CDR2 FYNNEI. The ends were cut back, 7 bases at V and 4 bases at J, with 13 bases in the middle. This CDR3 contains 13 residues. As DNA, the CDR3 is TGTGCCAGCAAGACCGCCGCTCCCACTGAAGCTTTCTTT. It codes for CASKTAAPTEAFF.

This chain links TRBV27 with TRBJ2-3; TRBD2 matches 9 bases. Losses at the gene ends were 5 bases for V and 3 bases for J; bases not matched to a gene: 9. CDR1 and CDR2 (germline): MNHEY, SMNVEV (reference sequence). This CDR3 has 16 residues. The CDR3 nucleotides read TGTGCCAGCAGTCCCCGGGTCGCGGGGGGGACAGATACGCAGTATTTT. Its protein is CASSPRVAGGTDTQYF.

The chain recombines TRBV7-9 with TRBJ2-3; D is possibly TRBD1 (6 bases). The CDR3 loop spans 15 amino acids. Germline-derived CDR1 and CDR2 are SEHNR and FQNEAQ (reference sequence). V lost 4 bases, J lost 0 bases, and 11 bases lay in between. The CDR3 loop is CASSSRQASTDTQYF. The CDR3 DNA sequence: TGTGCCAGCAGCTCTAGACAGGCTAGCACAGATACGCAGTATTTT.

The chain combines TRBV28 with TRBJ2-7; D assignment may be TRBD1 or TRBD2 (7 bases each). V was clipped by 5 bases and J by 1 base, with 12 bases between them. This CDR3 region has 14 residues. CDR1 MDHEN and CDR2 SYDVKM come from the germline V gene. In DNA form, the CDR3 reads TGTGCCAGCAGTCAGCGGGACAGTTCCTACGAGCAGTACTTC. Translating gives CASSQRDSSYEQYF.

The chain has TRBV15 and TRBJ2-7; 8 bases fit TRBD2. Trimming removed 6 bases from V and 3 bases from J; junction bases left unmatched: 4. Germline V gives CDR1 LNHNV, CDR2 YYDKDF (reference sequence). The CDR3 sequence is 13 residues long. The DNA of the CDR3 is TGTGCCACCAGTCCACTAGCGGACTACGAGCAGTACTTC. Translation gives CATSPLADYEQYF.

The genes are TRBV6-5 and TRBJ2-5; 7 positions match TRBD1. This CDR3 is 14 amino acids long. The V gene's germline CDR1 is MNHEY and CDR2 SVGAGI. The V segment lost 1 base and the J segment 2 bases; nucleotides outside the gene matches: 1. The CDR3 DNA reads TGTGCCAGCAGTTACTGGGACAGTCAAGAGACCCAGTACTTC. This encodes CASSYWDSQETQYF.

V and J are TRBV27 and TRBJ1-5, with 7 bases fitting TRBD1. The CDR3 is 11 amino acids. Germline values: CDR1 MNHEY, CDR2 SMNVEV (reference sequence). V lost 4 bases and J lost 15; bases outside the gene matches: 6. This chain's CDR3 is CASSSGQAVHF. The CDR3 DNA reads TGTGCCAGCAGTTCCGGACAGGCTGTGCATTTT.

This clone has a handful of counts. The V gene is TRBV2, the J gene TRBJ1-5; 9 positions match TRBD1. Unmatched junction bases numbered 16, after V lost 1 base and J lost 6 bases. The germline V gene encodes CDR1 SNHLY and CDR2 FYNNEI. This CDR3 is 19 amino acids long. CDR3 loop: CASSEVGTGGAGLGQPQHF. For the CDR3, the DNA is TGTGCCAGCAGTGAAGTCGGAACAGGGGGCGCGGGTCTAGGTCAGCCCCAGCATTTT.

With regard to this clone: A junction boundary mismatches the germline segment, possibly from a read error. The chain links TRBV7-3 to TRBJ2-5; 9 bases are a match to TRBD2. The CDR3 runs to 15 residues. Germline V gene sequence: CDR1 SGHTA, CDR2 FQGTGA. The CDR3 here is CASSLTGLAQETQYF. The CDR3 DNA reads as TGTGCCAGCAGTTTAACAGGACTAGCGCAAGAGACCCAGTACTTC. Combining the CDR3 with reference TRBV7-3 and TRBJ2-5 gives the whole variable domain GAGVSQTPSNKVTEKGKYVELRCDPISGHTALYWYRQSLGQGPEFLIYFQGTGAADDSGLPNDRFFAVRPEGSVSTLKIQRTERGDSAVYLCASSLTGLAQETQYFGPGTRLLVL.

This chain connects TRBV7-8 to TRBJ2-7; tentative D call: TRBD1 (6 bases). CDR1 is SGHVS, CDR2 FQNEAQ, per germline. There are 14 residues in the CDR3. V was clipped by 1 base and J by 5 bases, with 12 bases between them. The CDR3 loop reads CASSLDDRKDEQYF. CDR3 bases: TGTGCCAGCAGCTTAGACGACAGGAAAGACGAGCAGTACTTC.